These 14 T cell receptor beta chains were sequenced from one sample in a study of T cell changes during pregnancy in multiple sclerosis. TCRdb keeps only in-frame clones here, not all; method: immunoSEQ multiplex PCR. The sample contains more than 25,000 clones, 91% of which appear only once. The material sequenced was CD8+ T cells from peripheral blood mononuclear cells, taken in the second trimester of pregnancy. The receptors derive from a female donor in good health, enrolled as a control in a pregnancy study.

V and J are TRBV19 and TRBJ1-6, with 8 bases that match TRBD1. V lost 8 bases, J lost 7 bases, and 4 bases stayed unmatched. The CDR3 has 13 residues. Germline V gives CDR1 LNHDA, CDR2 SQIVND (reference sequence). In DNA form, the CDR3 reads TGTGCCAGTGGGGACAGGCTCAATTCACCCCTCCACTTT. This encodes CASGDRLNSPLHF. The variable domain in full, with the rest retrieved from reference TRBV19 and TRBJ1-6, is DGGITQSPKYLFRKEGQNVTLSCEQNLNHDAMYWYRQDPGQGLRLIYYSQIVNDFQKGDIAEGYSVSREKKESFPLTVTSAQKNPTAFYLCASGDRLNSPLHFGNGTRLTVT.

This rearrangement joins TRBV7-9 to TRBJ1-2; 7 bases match TRBD1. The CDR3 covers 17 residues. CDR1 is SEHNR and CDR2 is FQNEAQ in the germline V gene (reference sequence). The J segment lost 3 bases and the V segment lost 4 bases, leaving 14 bases of the junction unmatched. The CDR3 nucleotides read TGTGCCAGCAGCTCGACTTACTTACAGGGGCCCTACTATGGCTACACCTTC. It codes for CASSSTYLQGPYYGYTF.

This sequence joins TRBV15 and TRBJ1-5, with TRBD1 matching 10 bases. Per the germline V gene, CDR1 is LNHNV and CDR2 is YYDKDF (reference sequence). The CDR3 is 20 residues long. V lost 2 bases and J lost 3; bases outside the gene matches: 16. Written as DNA, the CDR3 is TGTGCCACCAGCAGACTGCCTCTCCGGGACAGGGGTCCCTACAATCAGCCCCAGCATTTT. This sequence encodes CATSRLPLRDRGPYNQPQHF.

The V and J genes are TRBV2 and TRBJ2-1; D perhaps matches TRBD1 (6 bases). Trimming stripped 5 bases from V and 5 bases from J, with 10 bases between. CDR1 and CDR2 (germline): SNHLY, FYNNEI. This CDR3 contains 13 residues. The CDR3 coding sequence is TGTGCCAGCAGTCTAGACAGGAACAATGAGCAGTTCTTC. Translation: CASSLDRNNEQFF.

The chain couples TRBV11-1 to TRBJ1-2, with 7 bases that match TRBD1. CDR3 length: 14 residues. The germline CDR1 and CDR2 sequences are SGHAT and FQDESV (reference sequence). After removal of 6 bases from V and 2 bases from J, the junction contained 6 bases not matched to a gene. CDR3 sequence: CASSTGTENYGYTF. CDR3 DNA sequence: TGTGCCAGCAGTACCGGGACAGAGAACTATGGCTACACCTTC.

The chain couples TRBV30 to TRBJ1-2; 7 bases are a match to TRBD1. This CDR3 comprises 14 residues. The trim removed 2 bases at V and 4 bases at J, leaving 7 bases unmatched. The germline V gene has CDR1 GTSNPN and CDR2 SVGIG (reference sequence). The CDR3 protein is CAWSFDRATYGYTF. In DNA form, the CDR3 reads TGTGCCTGGAGTTTCGACAGGGCCACCTATGGCTACACCTTC.

The V and J genes are TRBV7-3 and TRBJ2-7; D is perhaps TRBD1 (5 bases). With 5 bases removed from V and 6 bases from J, the gap between germline ends came to 17 bases. The CDR3 length is 14 residues. Per the germline V gene, CDR1 is SGHTA and CDR2 is FQGTGA. Here the CDR3 reads CASSPLRDSFEQYF. CDR3 coding DNA: TGTGCCAGCAGCCCACTCCGCGACAGTTTCGAGCAGTACTTC. Using reference TRBV7-3 and TRBJ2-7 for the parts outside the CDR3, the full variable domain is GAGVSQTPSNKVTEKGKYVELRCDPISGHTALYWYRQSLGQGPEFLIYFQGTGAADDSGLPNDRFFAVRPEGSVSTLKIQRTERGDSAVYLCASSPLRDSFEQYFGPGTRLTVT.

CDR3: CASSLKQGQPQHF. Written as DNA, the CDR3 is TGCGCCAGCAGCTTGAAGCAGGGGCAGCCCCAGCATTTT. This chain connects TRBV5-1 to TRBJ1-5; weak D call: TRBD1 (6 bases). Looked up from germline, CDR1 is SGHRS and CDR2 is YFSETQ. The ends were cut back, 1 base at V and 7 bases at J, with 9 bases in the middle. The length of the CDR3 is 13 residues. Full variable domain (missing parts from reference TRBV5-1 and TRBJ1-5): KAGVTQTPRYLIKTRGQQVTLSCSPISGHRSVSWYQQTPGQGLQFLFEYFSETQRNKGNFPGRFSGRQFSNSRSEMNVSTLELGDSALYLCASSLKQGQPQHFGDGTRLSIL.

This clone was found once. The V and J genes are TRBV7-2 and TRBJ1-2, with 9 bases that match TRBD1. Trimming at V came to 1 base and at J to 5 bases, leaving 14 bases not matched to a gene. The CDR3 totals 18 residues. In germline, CDR1 is SGHTA, CDR2 FQGNSA. CDR3 sequence (DNA): TGTGCCAGCAGCTTAGTATCGGGACAGGGCCTAATGGGGTATGGCTACACCTTC. Translation gives CASSLVSGQGLMGYGYTF.

This CDR3 reads CASSSYGRGDKPYEQYF. Here the CDR3 DNA reads TGTGCCAGCAGCTCCTATGGACGGGGGGATAAACCCTACGAGCAGTACTTC. V usage is TRBV5-8 and J usage is TRBJ2-7; 7 nucleotides match TRBD2. The V and J ends lost 3 bases and 2 bases, in that order; junction bases with no gene match: 14. The CDR3 length is 17 residues. Germline CDR1 is SGHTS and CDR2 is YDEGEE. The complete variable domain, with remaining parts taken from reference TRBV5-8 and TRBJ2-7, reads EAGVTQSPTHLIKTRGQQATLRCSPISGHTSVYWYQQALGLGLQFLLWYDEGEERNRGNFPPRFSGRQFPNYSSELNVNALELEDSALYLCASSSYGRGDKPYEQYFGPGTRLTVT.

The CDR3 spells CASSDGGGTEAFF. CDR3 DNA sequence: TGCGCCAGCAGCGATGGGGGGGGCACTGAAGCTTTCTTT. The genes are TRBV5-1 and TRBJ1-1, with a tentative D call TRBD1 (5 bases). CDR1 is SGHRS, CDR2 YFSETQ, per germline. The CDR3 is 13 residues long. Trimming cost V 4 bases and J 4 bases, with 11 bases left between them.

The V call is TRBV6-5, the J call TRBJ2-1; D may be TRBD1 (5 bases). The CDR3 has 13 amino acids. CDR1 and CDR2 from the germline V gene are MNHEY and SVGAGI. V shed 7 bases and J shed 4 bases, with 11 bases lying between them. The CDR3 sequence is CASNARGYNEQFF. In DNA form, the CDR3 reads TGTGCCAGCAACGCTAGGGGATACAATGAGCAGTTCTTC.

The rearrangement joins TRBV29-1 to TRBJ2-7; no reliable D call. CDR1 and CDR2 from the germline V gene are SQVTM and ANQGSEA. V shed 1 base and J shed 0 bases, with 10 bases lying between them. The CDR3 is 14 residues long. CDR3 amino acids: CSVEGAQSSYEQYF. For the CDR3, the DNA is TGCAGCGTTGAAGGCGCACAGAGCTCCTACGAGCAGTACTTC.

The chain carries TRBV6-5 and TRBJ1-1; TRBD1 might be the D (5 bases). There are 15 residues in the CDR3. Trimming took off 7 bases at V and 4 bases at J, with 19 bases between the two ends. Germline loops: CDR1 MNHEY, CDR2 SVGAGI. The DNA for the CDR3 is TGTGCCAGCACCTCAGGGATGCCGGTGAGCACTGAAGCTTTCTTT. The encoded protein is CASTSGMPVSTEAFF.